These T cell receptor beta chains were read from a single sample in a study of blood T cells in healthy people across ages. TCRdb reanalysed the 5' RACE reads using MiXCR and keeps one entry per CDR3 protein. Among 800,000 or so distinct CDR3 sequences, roughly 25% were seen once, and the ten largest hold under 4.5%. These sequences were also reported in another study, on T cells of mothers and their children.

The sample consisted of blood. These receptors were collected from a boy under 18 in good health. Both conserved end residues are part of each CDR3. Each record gives: CDR3 length, clone size, J gene, V gene, D gene, CDR3 DNA, CDR3 protein. A D gene is named only where the DNA matches it firmly. Clone size is stated in some rows and not others, as once, few, many or a class when expanded.

cdr3_length: 17
clone_size: many
j_call: TRBJ2-4
v_call: TRBV28
d_call: NA
cdr3_nt: TGTGCCAGCAGTTTACCGGGACTCCGAGTAGCCAAAAACATTCAGTACTTC
cdr3_aa: CASSLPGLRVAKNIQYF

cdr3_length: 16
clone_size: NA
j_call: TRBJ2-3
v_call: TRBV3-1
d_call: NA
cdr3_nt: TGTGCCAGCAGCCGGACAATTTCGGGCAACACAGATACGCAGTATTTT
cdr3_aa: CASSRTISGNTDTQYF

cdr3_length: 13
clone_size: few
j_call: TRBJ1-1
v_call: TRBV2
d_call: NA
cdr3_nt: TGTGCCAGCAGTGATACCCCTTTGGGTGAAGCTTTCTTT
cdr3_aa: CASSDTPLGEAFF

cdr3_length: 16
clone_size: NA
j_call: TRBJ2-1
v_call: TRBV20-1
d_call: TRBD2
cdr3_nt: TGCAGTGCTAGAGATCTCGGACTAGCGGGAGCCAATGAGCAGTTCTTC
cdr3_aa: CSARDLGLAGANEQFF

cdr3_length: 18
clone_size: few
j_call: TRBJ2-7
v_call: TRBV2
d_call: NA
cdr3_nt: TGTGCCAGCAAAAGCGCCAGGAACTCAAGAGTCTCTGTCTACGAGCAGTACTTC
cdr3_aa: CASKSARNSRVSVYEQYF

cdr3_length: 15
clone_size: few
j_call: TRBJ2-7
v_call: TRBV20-1
d_call: NA
cdr3_nt: TGCAGTGCTAGAGATAACCGGGGGCCCACCTACGAGCAGTACTTC
cdr3_aa: CSARDNRGPTYEQYF

cdr3_length: 15
clone_size: NA
j_call: TRBJ2-3
v_call: TRBV6-5
d_call: NA
cdr3_nt: TGTGCCAGCAGTCCAACCTGGGGGCCAGGAGATACGCAGTATTTT
cdr3_aa: CASSPTWGPGDTQYF

cdr3_length: 15
clone_size: NA
j_call: TRBJ2-5
v_call: TRBV7-2
d_call: NA
cdr3_nt: TGTGCCAGCAGCTTAGCGGCTAGCATCAAAGAGACCCAGTACTTC
cdr3_aa: CASSLAASIKETQYF

cdr3_length: 14
clone_size: few
j_call: TRBJ2-7
v_call: TRBV6-1
d_call: NA
cdr3_nt: TGTGCCAGCAGTGCCGAGGGCCCCTCCTACGAGCAGTACTTC
cdr3_aa: CASSAEGPSYEQYF

cdr3_length: 16
clone_size: NA
j_call: TRBJ1-4
v_call: TRBV12-3/TRBV12-4
d_call: NA
cdr3_nt: TGTGCCAGCAGCTTTGATACAGGGTTTGTTGATGAAAAACTGTTTTTT
cdr3_aa: CASSFDTGFVDEKLFF

cdr3_length: 15
clone_size: NA
j_call: TRBJ2-7
v_call: TRBV20-1
d_call: NA
cdr3_nt: TGCAGTGCTAGTAGGACAAGGACCCTTCCCTACGAGCAGTACTTC
cdr3_aa: CSASRTRTLPYEQYF

cdr3_length: 15
clone_size: few
j_call: TRBJ2-4
v_call: TRBV2
d_call: NA
cdr3_nt: TGTGCCAGCAGTTACAGCAACCTAGCCAAAAACATTCAGTACTTC
cdr3_aa: CASSYSNLAKNIQYF

cdr3_length: 14
clone_size: few
j_call: TRBJ2-7
v_call: TRBV4-3
d_call: NA
cdr3_nt: TGCGCCAGCAGCCAAGGCTCGGCCTCCTACGAGCAGTACTTC
cdr3_aa: CASSQGSASYEQYF

cdr3_length: 10
clone_size: NA
j_call: TRBJ2-5
v_call: TRBV12-3/TRBV12-4
d_call: TRBD2
cdr3_nt: TGTGCCAGCAGTGCGGGGGTCCAGTACTTC
cdr3_aa: CASSAGVQYF

cdr3_length: 15
clone_size: few
j_call: TRBJ2-5
v_call: TRBV4-3
d_call: NA
cdr3_nt: TGCGCCAGCAGCCAAGAAGATCGCCCCAAAGAGACCCAGTACTTC
cdr3_aa: CASSQEDRPKETQYF

cdr3_length: 14
clone_size: few
j_call: TRBJ2-2
v_call: TRBV10-3
d_call: NA
cdr3_nt: TGTGCCATCAAGGGCGGGGCGAACACCGGGGAGCTGTTTTTT
cdr3_aa: CAIKGGANTGELFF

cdr3_length: 16
clone_size: NA
j_call: TRBJ1-1
v_call: TRBV15
d_call: NA
cdr3_nt: TGTGCCACCAGCAGAGAGGTGCTAGGGGGGAACACTGAAGCTTTCTTT
cdr3_aa: CATSREVLGGNTEAFF

cdr3_length: 14
clone_size: NA
j_call: TRBJ2-7
v_call: TRBV2
d_call: TRBD1
cdr3_nt: TGTGCCAGCAGGGTACAGGGGAAAGTTTACGAGCAGTACTTC
cdr3_aa: CASRVQGKVYEQYF

cdr3_length: 13
clone_size: few
j_call: TRBJ1-2
v_call: TRBV2
d_call: NA
cdr3_nt: TGTGCCAGCAGTGAAGCCGGCAGCTATGGCTACACCTTC
cdr3_aa: CASSEAGSYGYTF

cdr3_length: 14
clone_size: NA
j_call: TRBJ1-4
v_call: TRBV5-1
d_call: TRBD1
cdr3_nt: TGCGCCAGCACCACGGGACAGGGCTTTAATGAACTGTTTTTT
cdr3_aa: CASTTGQGFNELFF

cdr3_length: 15
clone_size: NA
j_call: TRBJ2-3
v_call: TRBV6-2/TRBV6-3
d_call: NA
cdr3_nt: TGTGCCAGCAGTTACTACGGGACTTCGGCAGATACGCAGTATTTT
cdr3_aa: CASSYYGTSADTQYF

cdr3_length: 14
clone_size: few
j_call: TRBJ2-3
v_call: TRBV9
d_call: NA
cdr3_nt: TGTGCCAGCAGCGTAGATGTGGGATTGAATACGCAGTATTTT
cdr3_aa: CASSVDVGLNTQYF

cdr3_length: 16
clone_size: few
j_call: TRBJ2-5
v_call: TRBV28
d_call: NA
cdr3_nt: TGTGCCAGCAGCCGAGATACAAGTTTGGGAGAAGAGACCCAGTACTTC
cdr3_aa: CASSRDTSLGEETQYF